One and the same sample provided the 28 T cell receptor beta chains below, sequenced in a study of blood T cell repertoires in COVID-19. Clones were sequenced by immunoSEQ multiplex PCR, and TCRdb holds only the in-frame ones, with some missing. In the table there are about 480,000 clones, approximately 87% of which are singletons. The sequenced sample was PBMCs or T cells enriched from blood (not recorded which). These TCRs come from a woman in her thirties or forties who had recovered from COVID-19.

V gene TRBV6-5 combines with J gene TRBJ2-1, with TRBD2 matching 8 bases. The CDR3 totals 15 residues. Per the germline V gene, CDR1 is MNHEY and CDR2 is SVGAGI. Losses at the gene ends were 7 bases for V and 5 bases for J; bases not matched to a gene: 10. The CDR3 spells CASTLGLAGHNEQFF. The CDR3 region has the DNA TGTGCCAGCACCCTAGGACTAGCAGGACACAATGAGCAGTTCTTC.

This chain's CDR3 is CASSPRLEREQFF. The CDR3 DNA is TGTGCCAGCAGTCCTAGGCTAGAACGCGAGCAGTTCTTC. The chain recombines TRBV12-3 or TRBV12-4 with TRBJ2-1; unclear D gene. V lost 5 bases, J lost 10 bases, and 15 bases lay in between. CDR3 size: 13 residues.

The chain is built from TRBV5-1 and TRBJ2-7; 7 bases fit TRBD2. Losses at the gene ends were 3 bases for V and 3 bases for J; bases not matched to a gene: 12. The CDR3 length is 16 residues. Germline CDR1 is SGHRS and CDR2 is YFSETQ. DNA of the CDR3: TGCGCCAGCAGCTCCCTGCCGGGAGCGGGAAGCTACGAGCAGTACTTC. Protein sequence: CASSSLPGAGSYEQYF.

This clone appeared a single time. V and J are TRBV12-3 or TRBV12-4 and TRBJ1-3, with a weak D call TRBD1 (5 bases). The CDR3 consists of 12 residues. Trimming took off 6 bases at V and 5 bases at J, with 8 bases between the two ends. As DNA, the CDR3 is TGTGCCAGCAGCACGGACAGAAACACCATATATTTT. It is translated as CASSTDRNTIYF.

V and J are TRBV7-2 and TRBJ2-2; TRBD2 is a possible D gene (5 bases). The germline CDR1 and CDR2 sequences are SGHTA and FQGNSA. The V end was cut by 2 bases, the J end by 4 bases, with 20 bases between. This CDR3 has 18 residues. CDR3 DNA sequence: TGTGCCAGCAGCTTATTCCCACAAGGAGCGGATTTCACCGGGGAGCTGTTTTTT. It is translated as CASSLFPQGADFTGELFF.

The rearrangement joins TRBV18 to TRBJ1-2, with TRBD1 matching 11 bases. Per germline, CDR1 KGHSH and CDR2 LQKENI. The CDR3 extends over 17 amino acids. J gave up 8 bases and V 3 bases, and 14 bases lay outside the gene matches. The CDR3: CASSPVIGTGGGEGYTF. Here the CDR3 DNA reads TGTGCCAGCTCACCTGTTATAGGGACAGGGGGAGGAGAAGGCTACACCTTC.

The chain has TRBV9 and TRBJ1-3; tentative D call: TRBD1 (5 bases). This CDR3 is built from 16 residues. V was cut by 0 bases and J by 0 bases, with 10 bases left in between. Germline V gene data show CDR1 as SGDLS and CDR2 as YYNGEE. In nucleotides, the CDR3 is TGTGCCAGCAGCGTAGCTGGGGCCACCTCTGGAAACACCATATATTTT. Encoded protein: CASSVAGATSGNTIYF.

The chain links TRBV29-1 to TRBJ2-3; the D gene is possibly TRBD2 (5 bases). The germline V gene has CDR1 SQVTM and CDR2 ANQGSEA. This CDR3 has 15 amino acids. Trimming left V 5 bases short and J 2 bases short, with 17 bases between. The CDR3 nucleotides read TGCAGCGTTACTAGAGGTCTGGGGTACACAGATACGCAGTATTTT. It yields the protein CSVTRGLGYTDTQYF.

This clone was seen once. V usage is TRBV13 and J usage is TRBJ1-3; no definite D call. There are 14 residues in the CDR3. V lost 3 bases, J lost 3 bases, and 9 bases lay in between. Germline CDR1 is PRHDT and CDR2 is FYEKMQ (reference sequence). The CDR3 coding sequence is TGTGCCAGCAGCTTGTCGCAGTTTGGAAACACCATATATTTT. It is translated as CASSLSQFGNTIYF.

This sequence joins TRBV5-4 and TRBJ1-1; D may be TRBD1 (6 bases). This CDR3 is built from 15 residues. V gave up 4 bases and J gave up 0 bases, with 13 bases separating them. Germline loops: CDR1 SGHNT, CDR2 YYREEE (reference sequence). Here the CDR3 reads CASSSFGTLNTEAFF. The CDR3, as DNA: TGTGCCAGCAGCAGCTTCGGGACACTGAACACTGAAGCTTTCTTT.

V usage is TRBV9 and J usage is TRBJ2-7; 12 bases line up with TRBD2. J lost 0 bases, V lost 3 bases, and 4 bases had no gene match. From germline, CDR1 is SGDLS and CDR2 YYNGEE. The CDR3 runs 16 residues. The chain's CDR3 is CASSAGLAGSSYEQYF. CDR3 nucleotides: TGTGCCAGCAGCGCCGGACTAGCGGGGAGCTCCTACGAGCAGTACTTC.

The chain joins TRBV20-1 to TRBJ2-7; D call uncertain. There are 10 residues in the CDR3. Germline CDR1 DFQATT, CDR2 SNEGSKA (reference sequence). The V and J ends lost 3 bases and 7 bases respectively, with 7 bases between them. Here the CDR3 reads CSASQAEQYF. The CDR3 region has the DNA TGCAGTGCTAGCCAGGCTGAGCAGTACTTC.

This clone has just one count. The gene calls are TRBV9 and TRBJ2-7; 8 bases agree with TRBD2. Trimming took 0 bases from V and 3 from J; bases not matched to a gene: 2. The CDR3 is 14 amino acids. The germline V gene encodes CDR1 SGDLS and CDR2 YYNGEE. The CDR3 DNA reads TGTGCCAGCAGCGTAGGAACTAGCGGCTACGAGCAGTACTTC. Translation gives CASSVGTSGYEQYF.

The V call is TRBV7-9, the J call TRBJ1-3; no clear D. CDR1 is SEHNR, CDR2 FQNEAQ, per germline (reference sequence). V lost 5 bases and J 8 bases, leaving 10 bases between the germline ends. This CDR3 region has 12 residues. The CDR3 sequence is CASSVRGDTIYF. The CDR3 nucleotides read TGTGCCAGCAGCGTCCGCGGGGACACCATATATTTT.

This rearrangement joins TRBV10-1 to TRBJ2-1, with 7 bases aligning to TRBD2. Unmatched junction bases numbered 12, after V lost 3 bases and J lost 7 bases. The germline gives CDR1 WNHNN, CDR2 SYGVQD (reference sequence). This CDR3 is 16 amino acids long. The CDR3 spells CASSEGRRELGNEQFF. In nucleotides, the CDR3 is TGCGCCAGCAGTGAAGGGCGGCGGGAGTTGGGAAATGAGCAGTTCTTC.

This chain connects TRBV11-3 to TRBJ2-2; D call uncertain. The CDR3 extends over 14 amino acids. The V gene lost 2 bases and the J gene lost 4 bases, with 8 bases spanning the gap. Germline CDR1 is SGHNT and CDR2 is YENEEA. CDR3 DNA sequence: TGTGCCAGCAGCTTACAGGCCAGCACCGGGGAGCTGTTTTTT. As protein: CASSLQASTGELFF.

This CDR3 is CASSLAAGLYGYTF. The CDR3 DNA sequence: TGTGCCAGCAGCTTAGCGGCAGGACTCTATGGCTACACCTTC. The chain couples TRBV7-2 to TRBJ1-2; unclear D gene. Between the trimmed V and J ends, which lost 0 bases and 4 bases, there was a span of 9 bases. Germline V CDR1 and CDR2: SGHTA, FQGNSA. This CDR3 region has 14 residues.

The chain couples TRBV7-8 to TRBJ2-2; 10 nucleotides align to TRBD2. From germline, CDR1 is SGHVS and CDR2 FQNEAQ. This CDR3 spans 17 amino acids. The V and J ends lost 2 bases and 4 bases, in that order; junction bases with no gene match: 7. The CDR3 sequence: CASSLTTSGTSTGELFF. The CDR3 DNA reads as TGTGCCAGCAGCTTAACCACTAGCGGGACTAGCACCGGGGAGCTGTTTTTT. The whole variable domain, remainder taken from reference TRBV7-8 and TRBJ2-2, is GAGVSQSPRYKVAKRGQDVALRCDPISGHVSLFWYQQALGQGPEFLTYFQNEAQLDKSGLPSDRFFAERPEGSVSTLKIQRTQQEDSAVYLCASSLTTSGTSTGELFFGEGSRLTVL.

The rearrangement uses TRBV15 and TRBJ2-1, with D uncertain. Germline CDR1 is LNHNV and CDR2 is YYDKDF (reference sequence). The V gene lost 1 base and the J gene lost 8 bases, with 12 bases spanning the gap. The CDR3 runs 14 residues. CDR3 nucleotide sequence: TGTGCCACCAGCAGAGTTGGTAGCAGCGATGAGCAGTTCTTC. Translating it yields CATSRVGSSDEQFF.

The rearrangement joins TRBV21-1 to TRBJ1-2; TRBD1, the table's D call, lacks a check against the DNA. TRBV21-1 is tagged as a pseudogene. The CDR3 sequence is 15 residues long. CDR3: CASSATGQGRRGYTF. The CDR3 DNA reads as TGTGCCAGCAGCGCGACGGGCCAGGGGAGAAGAGGCTACACCTTC.

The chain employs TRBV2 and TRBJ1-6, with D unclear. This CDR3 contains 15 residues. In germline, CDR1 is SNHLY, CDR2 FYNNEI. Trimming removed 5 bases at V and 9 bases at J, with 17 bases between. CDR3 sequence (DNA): TGTGCCAGCAGTTTAGCTCGGGGAGTTAGTTCACCCCTCCACTTT. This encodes CASSLARGVSSPLHF.

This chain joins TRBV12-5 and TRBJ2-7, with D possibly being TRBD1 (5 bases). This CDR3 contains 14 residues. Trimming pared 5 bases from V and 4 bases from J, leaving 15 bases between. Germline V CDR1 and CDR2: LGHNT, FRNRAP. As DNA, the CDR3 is TGTGCTAGTGGTACCTGGGGCCTTAGGTACGAGCAGTACTTC. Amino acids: CASGTWGLRYEQYF.

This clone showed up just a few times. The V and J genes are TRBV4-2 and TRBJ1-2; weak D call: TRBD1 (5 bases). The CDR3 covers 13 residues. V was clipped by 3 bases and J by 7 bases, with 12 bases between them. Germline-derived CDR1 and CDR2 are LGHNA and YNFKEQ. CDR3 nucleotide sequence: TGTGCCAGCAGCCAGAAGCCCGGGGGTGGCTACACCTTC. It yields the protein CASSQKPGGGYTF.

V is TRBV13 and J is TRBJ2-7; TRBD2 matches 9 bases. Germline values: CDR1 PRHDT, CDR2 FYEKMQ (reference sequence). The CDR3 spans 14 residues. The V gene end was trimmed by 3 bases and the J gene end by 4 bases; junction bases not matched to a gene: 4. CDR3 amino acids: CASSFSLAGYEQYF. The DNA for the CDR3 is TGTGCCAGCAGCTTCTCCCTAGCGGGATACGAGCAGTACTTC. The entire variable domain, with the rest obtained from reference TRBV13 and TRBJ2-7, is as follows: AAGVIQSPRHLIKEKRETATLKCYPIPRHDTVYWYQQGPGQDPQFLISFYEKMQSDKGSIPDRFSAQQFSDYHSELNMSSLELGDSALYFCASSFSLAGYEQYFGPGTRLTVT.

The CDR3 sequence: CATSRDLITAGGGELFF. The CDR3, as DNA: TGTGCCACCAGCAGAGATCTAATTACGGCGGGAGGCGGGGAGCTGTTTTTT. V usage is TRBV15 and J usage is TRBJ2-2; the match to TRBD2 covers 8 bases. V lost 0 bases, J lost 7 bases, and 10 bases stayed unmatched. There are 17 residues in the CDR3. CDR1 and CDR2 (germline): LNHNV, YYDKDF (reference sequence).

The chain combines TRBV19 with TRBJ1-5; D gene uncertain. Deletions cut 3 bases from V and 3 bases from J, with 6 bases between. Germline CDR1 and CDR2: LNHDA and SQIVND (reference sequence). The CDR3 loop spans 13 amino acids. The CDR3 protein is CASSMFNNQPQHF. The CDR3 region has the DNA TGTGCCAGTAGTATGTTCAACAATCAGCCCCAGCATTTT.

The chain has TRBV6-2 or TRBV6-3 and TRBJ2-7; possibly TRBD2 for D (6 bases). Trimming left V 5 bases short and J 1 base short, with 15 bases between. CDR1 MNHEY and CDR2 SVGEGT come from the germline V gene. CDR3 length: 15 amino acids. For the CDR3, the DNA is TGTGCCAGCAGTAAACCCCCGGGGGATTCCTACGAGCAGTACTTC. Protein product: CASSKPPGDSYEQYF.

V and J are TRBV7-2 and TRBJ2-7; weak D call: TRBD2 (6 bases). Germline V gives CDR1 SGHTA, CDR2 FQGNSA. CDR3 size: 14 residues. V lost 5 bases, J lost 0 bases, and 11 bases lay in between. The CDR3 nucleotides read TGTGCCAGCAGCCTGACTAGGAGCTCCTACGAGCAGTACTTC. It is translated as CASSLTRSSYEQYF.